What follows are 17 T cell receptor beta chains derived from one specimen sequenced in a study of shared clonotypes between healthy human individuals. Only CD45RO-negative cells positively selected for CCR7 counted as naive CD8 cells, so terminally differentiated effector memory CD45RA+ cells were excluded. Some clones are missing from TCRdb's copy, which holds only in-frame ones; the method was immunoSEQ multiplex PCR. The data contain about 680,000 clones, roughly 94% of them singletons. What was sequenced was naive CD8+ T cells sorted from blood. Every receptor here comes from a man aged 30 to 45 in good health.

CDR3: CASRSPEDRNEKLFF. Here the CDR3 DNA reads TGTGCCAGTAGGAGCCCAGAGGACAGAAATGAAAAACTGTTTTTT. This chain uses TRBV19 with TRBJ1-4, with a possible D match to TRBD1 (6 bases). V gave up 6 bases and J gave up 5 bases, with 16 bases separating them. The CDR3 covers 15 residues. Per the germline V gene, CDR1 is LNHDA and CDR2 is SQIVND (reference sequence).

The rearrangement joins TRBV2 to TRBJ2-7; D tentatively fits TRBD1 or TRBD2 (5 bases each). Trimming took 7 bases from V and 8 from J, leaving 12 bases between them. The germline V gene has CDR1 SNHLY and CDR2 FYNNEI. There are 11 residues in the CDR3. The DNA for the CDR3 is TGTGCCAGCACTCCCGGGACCCAGCAGTACTTC. Amino acids: CASTPGTQQYF.

The chain couples TRBV6-5 to TRBJ2-2, with D possibly being TRBD2 (6 bases). V gave up 4 bases and J gave up 6 bases, with 15 bases separating them. Germline CDR1 is MNHEY and CDR2 is SVGAGI. The CDR3 is 15 amino acids. The CDR3 DNA reads as TGTGCCAGCAGTTTCTCCGGGAGCGGCGCCGGGGAGCTGTTTTTT. This translates into CASSFSGSGAGELFF.

This chain uses TRBV2 with TRBJ2-1; tentatively, D is TRBD1 (5 bases). The CDR3 spans 15 residues. Between the trimmed V and J ends, which lost 8 bases and 7 bases, there was a span of 21 bases. Germline CDR1 and CDR2: SNHLY and FYNNEI. DNA for the CDR3: TGTGCCAGCCATCGGGTTGGGGCAGGGTGGAATGAGCAGTTCTTC. It yields the protein CASHRVGAGWNEQFF.

The V gene is TRBV19, the J gene TRBJ1-2; D is ambiguous. This CDR3 contains 17 residues. The germline V gene encodes CDR1 LNHDA and CDR2 SQIVND (reference sequence). Trimming took off 4 bases at V and 6 bases at J, with 24 bases between the two ends. CDR3 bases: TGTGCCAGTAGTAACTCATTGGATTATAAAATTCGAGATGGCTACACCTTC. Its protein is CASSNSLDYKIRDGYTF.

V usage is TRBV7-9 and J usage is TRBJ2-1, with 11 bases aligning to TRBD2. V was pared by 5 bases and J by 9 bases, with 15 bases of the junction left unmatched. The CDR3 loop spans 17 amino acids. Germline CDR1 and CDR2: SEHNR and FQNEAQ (reference sequence). In DNA form, the CDR3 reads TGTGCCAGCAGCGGAGAAGTAAATAGCGGGAGGGCCGCTGAGCAGTTCTTC. Its translation: CASSGEVNSGRAAEQFF. The full variable domain, with the rest looked up from reference TRBV7-9 and TRBJ2-1, is DTGVSQNPRHKITKRGQNVTFRCDPISEHNRLYWYRQTLGQGPEFLTYFQNEAQLEKSRLLSDRFSAERPKGSFSTLEIQRTEQGDSAMYLCASSGEVNSGRAAEQFFGPGTRLTVL.

The chain has TRBV30 and TRBJ2-5; weak D call: TRBD2 (5 bases). The CDR3 contains 13 residues. In germline, CDR1 is GTSNPN, CDR2 SVGIG (reference sequence). V dropped 3 bases and J dropped 5 bases, with 13 bases sitting between them. CDR3 region: CAWSILGAETQYF. DNA for the CDR3: TGTGCCTGGAGCATACTAGGAGCGGAGACCCAGTACTTC.

Notes on this clone: The sample holds other DNA sequences that translate to the same CDR3. The V gene is TRBV7-9, the J gene TRBJ2-7; perhaps TRBD2 as D (7 bases). CDR3 length: 12 amino acids. Trimming removed 6 bases from V and 5 bases from J, with 11 bases in between. The germline V gene encodes CDR1 SEHNR and CDR2 FQNEAQ (reference sequence). CDR3: CASSRGGDEQYF. The DNA for the CDR3 is TGTGCCAGCAGTAGGGGGGGGGACGAGCAGTACTTC.

CDR3 region: CASSEEGSGLSTDTQYF. The CDR3 DNA sequence: TGTGCCAGCAGTGAAGAGGGTAGCGGGCTTAGCACAGATACGCAGTATTTT. V and J are TRBV2 and TRBJ2-3, with 7 positions matching TRBD2. Germline lookup yields CDR1 SNHLY and CDR2 FYNNEI. The CDR3 totals 17 residues. Trimming took 1 base from V and 0 from J; bases not matched to a gene: 7.

This sequence joins TRBV7-9 and TRBJ2-1, with 7 bases lining up with TRBD1. The CDR3 extends over 16 amino acids. V was clipped by 6 bases and J by 2 bases; unmatched bases: 10. Germline V gene sequence: CDR1 SEHNR, CDR2 FQNEAQ (reference sequence). The CDR3 DNA follows: TGTGCCAGCAGTGCTTCCGGGACAGCGACCTACAATGAGCAGTTCTTC. As protein: CASSASGTATYNEQFF.

This clone was detected once. The V and J genes are TRBV7-9 and TRBJ1-1; 7 nucleotides match TRBD1. The CDR3 totals 14 residues. Germline V gene data show CDR1 as SEHNR and CDR2 as FQNEAQ (reference sequence). V gave up 5 bases and J gave up 4 bases; unmatched junction bases: 7. CDR3 sequence reads: CASSLAEGATEAFF. The DNA for the CDR3 is TGTGCCAGCAGCCTCGCAGAGGGGGCCACTGAAGCTTTCTTT. Combining the CDR3 with reference TRBV7-9 and TRBJ1-1 gives the whole variable domain DTGVSQNPRHKITKRGQNVTFRCDPISEHNRLYWYRQTLGQGPEFLTYFQNEAQLEKSRLLSDRFSAERPKGSFSTLEIQRTEQGDSAMYLCASSLAEGATEAFFGQGTRLTVV.

The chain has TRBV19 and TRBJ1-5; TRBD1 might be the D (5 bases). Trimming removed 3 bases at V and 4 bases at J, with 10 bases between. The CDR3 spans 14 residues. Germline V CDR1 and CDR2: LNHDA, SQIVND (reference sequence). The CDR3 DNA is TGTGCCAGTAGTATTCGACAGTTAAATCAGCCCCAGCATTTT. Translated: CASSIRQLNQPQHF.

The V call is TRBV15, the J call TRBJ2-7, with a weak D call TRBD1 (5 bases). V lost 5 bases and J lost 6, with 17 bases in between. This CDR3 has 14 amino acids. Germline V gives CDR1 LNHNV, CDR2 YYDKDF (reference sequence). The CDR3 DNA reads as TGTGCCACCAGCTCGGACAAAAAACCCCTCGAGCAGTACTTC. Its protein is CATSSDKKPLEQYF.

Concerning this clone: This sample also contains other DNA sequences that code for the same CDR3. The V call is TRBV9, the J call TRBJ2-2; D uncertain. Germline V gene data show CDR1 as SGDLS and CDR2 as YYNGEE. Trimming removed 0 bases at V and 2 bases at J, with 2 bases between. The CDR3 contains 13 residues. In DNA form, the CDR3 reads TGTGCCAGCAGCGTAGGCAACACCGGGGAGCTGTTTTTT. Residues: CASSVGNTGELFF.

With respect to this clone: This CDR3 is also generated by other DNA sequences in the sample. V and J are TRBV27 and TRBJ2-7; D gene uncertain. V was cut by 2 bases and J by 3 bases, with 8 bases left in between. The CDR3 has 13 residues. The germline V gene has CDR1 MNHEY and CDR2 SMNVEV (reference sequence). The CDR3 nucleotides are TGTGCCAGCAGTTTACCCGGTGGCTACGAGCAGTACTTC. This gives the protein CASSLPGGYEQYF.

Regarding this clone: The sample carries other DNA sequences with the same CDR3. This chain connects TRBV7-8 to TRBJ1-1; D gene ambiguous. Germline loops: CDR1 SGHVS, CDR2 FQNEAQ. The CDR3 spans 16 residues. Deletions cut 5 bases from V and 1 base from J, with 17 bases between. The CDR3 nucleotides are TGTGCCAGCAGCCTAGATTTCGGCCGCCCGAACACTGAAGCTTTCTTT. Translation: CASSLDFGRPNTEAFF.

V and J are TRBV5-1 and TRBJ2-7, with 8 bases matching TRBD1. Germline CDR1 and CDR2: SGHRS and YFSETQ. There are 16 residues in the CDR3. The junction had 7 bases not matched to a gene; V was cut back by 0 bases and J by 2 bases. For the CDR3, the DNA is TGCGCCAGCAGCTTGGGGCAGGGGGCGCCTGCCTACGAGCAGTACTTC. Amino acids: CASSLGQGAPAYEQYF.